This T cell receptor beta chain was identified in a study of early T cells in non-severe SARS-CoV-2 infection. This clonotype showed up many times. The CDR3 has 15 amino acids. V lost 0 bases, J lost 4 bases, and 10 bases lay in between. Individual cDNA molecules carried attached unique molecular identifiers. MiXCR, run by TCRdb on the 5' RACE reads, gives a single entry per CDR3 protein. The table has tens of thousands of distinct CDR3 sequences, roughly 6.5% seen once. The TCR originated in an adult who was a healthcare worker with PCR-confirmed SARS-CoV-2 infection or an uninfected control (not recorded which). The chain carries TRBV12-3 or TRBV12-4 and TRBJ1-5; D is possibly TRBD1 (6 bases). Sequenced sample: whole blood. In nucleotides, the CDR3 is TGTGCCAGCAGTTTAGCAGGGGGTAAGAATCAGCCCCAGCATTTT. Translation: CASSLAGGKNQPQHF.